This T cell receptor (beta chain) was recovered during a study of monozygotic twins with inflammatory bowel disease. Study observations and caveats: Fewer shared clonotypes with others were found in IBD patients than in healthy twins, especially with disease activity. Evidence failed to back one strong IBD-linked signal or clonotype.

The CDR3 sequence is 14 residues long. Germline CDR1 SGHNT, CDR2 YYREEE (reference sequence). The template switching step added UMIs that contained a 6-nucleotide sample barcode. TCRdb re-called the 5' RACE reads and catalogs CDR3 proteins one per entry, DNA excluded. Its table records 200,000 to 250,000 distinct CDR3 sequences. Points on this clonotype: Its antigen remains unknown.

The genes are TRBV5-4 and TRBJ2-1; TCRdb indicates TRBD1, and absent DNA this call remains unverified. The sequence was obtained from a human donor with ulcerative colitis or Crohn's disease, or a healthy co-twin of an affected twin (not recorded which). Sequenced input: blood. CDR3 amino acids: CTSSLLQGYNEQFF.